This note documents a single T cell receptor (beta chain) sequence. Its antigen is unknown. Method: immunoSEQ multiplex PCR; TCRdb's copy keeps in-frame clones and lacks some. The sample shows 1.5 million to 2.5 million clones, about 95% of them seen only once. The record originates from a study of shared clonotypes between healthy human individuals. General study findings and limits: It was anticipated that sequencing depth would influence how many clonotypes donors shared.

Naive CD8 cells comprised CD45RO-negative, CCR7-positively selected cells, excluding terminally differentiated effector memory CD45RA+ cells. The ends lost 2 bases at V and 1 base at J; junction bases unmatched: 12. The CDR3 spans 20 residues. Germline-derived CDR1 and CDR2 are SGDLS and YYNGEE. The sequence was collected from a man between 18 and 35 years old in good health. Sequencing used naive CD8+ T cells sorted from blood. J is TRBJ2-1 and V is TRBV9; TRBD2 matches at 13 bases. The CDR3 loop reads CASSVGDRGLAGRSYNEQFF. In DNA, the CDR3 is TGTGCCAGCAGCGTTGGGGACAGGGGACTAGCGGGACGATCCTACAATGAGCAGTTCTTC.